These 5 T cell receptor beta chains were all obtained from the same sample, sequenced in a study of T cell responses to AZD1222 COVID-19 vaccine. Clones were sequenced by immunoSEQ multiplex PCR, and TCRdb holds only the in-frame ones, with some missing. The sample yields about 100,000 clones, around 87% seen once. Sequenced material: peripheral blood, taken on day 0 of AZD1222 vaccination. The receptors derive from an adult in good health.

This chain links TRBV19 with TRBJ2-1; a possible D gene is TRBD2 (6 bases). V lost 6 bases to trimming and J lost 4 bases, with 19 bases between them. This CDR3 region has 16 residues. Germline CDR1 reads LNHDA; CDR2 reads SQIVND (reference sequence). CDR3 coding DNA: TGTGCCAGTAGCCTAGCGCCCAATTCGGCGTACAATGAGCAGTTCTTC. It is translated as CASSLAPNSAYNEQFF.

The gene calls are TRBV5-1 and TRBJ2-7; 8 bases align to TRBD1. The CDR3 spans 14 residues. The ends lost 3 bases at V and 3 bases at J; junction bases unmatched: 5. Germline values: CDR1 SGHRS, CDR2 YFSETQ. The CDR3: CASSSGQDDYEQYF. In DNA, the CDR3 is TGCGCCAGCAGCTCGGGACAGGATGACTACGAGCAGTACTTC.

This clone was counted a few times. The J gene is TRBJ1-6, the V gene TRBV7-9; 7 bases align to TRBD1. The CDR3 has 17 residues. V lost 4 bases and J lost 9; bases outside the gene matches: 15. CDR1 and CDR2 (germline): SEHNR, FQNEAQ (reference sequence). This chain's CDR3 is CASSSELRDRALSPLHF. The CDR3 DNA reads TGTGCCAGCAGCTCGGAGCTCCGAGACAGGGCACTTTCACCCCTCCACTTT. Full variable domain (remainder filled in from reference TRBV7-9 and TRBJ1-6): DTGVSQNPRHKITKRGQNVTFRCDPISEHNRLYWYRQTLGQGPEFLTYFQNEAQLEKSRLLSDRFSAERPKGSFSTLEIQRTEQGDSAMYLCASSSELRDRALSPLHFGNGTRLTVT.

The chain recombines TRBV9 with TRBJ1-1; D is undetermined. Germline V gene sequence: CDR1 SGDLS, CDR2 YYNGEE. The CDR3 is 14 residues long. The V and J ends lost 4 bases and 3 bases respectively, with 13 bases between them. This CDR3 reads CASSPSPRDTEAFF. The DNA of the CDR3 is TGTGCCAGCAGCCCCAGTCCGAGGGACACTGAAGCTTTCTTT.

The chain recombines TRBV5-1 with TRBJ2-1; 10 positions agree with TRBD2. The V gene end was trimmed by 0 bases and the J gene end by 0 bases; junction bases not matched to a gene: 12. From germline, CDR1 is SGHRS and CDR2 YFSETQ. This CDR3 comprises 20 residues. CDR3 DNA: TGCGCCAGCAGCTTGGTAGGAGGGAGGACTAGCGGTATCTCCTACAATGAGCAGTTCTTC. Translating gives CASSLVGGRTSGISYNEQFF.